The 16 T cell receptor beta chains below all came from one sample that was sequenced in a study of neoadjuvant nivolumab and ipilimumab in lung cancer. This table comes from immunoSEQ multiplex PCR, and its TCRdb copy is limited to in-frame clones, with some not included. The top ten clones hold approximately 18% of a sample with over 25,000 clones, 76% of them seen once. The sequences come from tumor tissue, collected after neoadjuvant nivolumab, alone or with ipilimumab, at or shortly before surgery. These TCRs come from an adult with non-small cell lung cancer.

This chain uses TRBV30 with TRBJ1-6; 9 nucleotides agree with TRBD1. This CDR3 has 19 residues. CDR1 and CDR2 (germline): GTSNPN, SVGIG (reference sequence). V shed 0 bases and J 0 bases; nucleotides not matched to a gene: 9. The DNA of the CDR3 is TGTGCCTGGAGTGTAAACCGGGACAGGGAGAGCTCCTATAATTCACCCCTCCACTTT. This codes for CAWSVNRDRESSYNSPLHF.

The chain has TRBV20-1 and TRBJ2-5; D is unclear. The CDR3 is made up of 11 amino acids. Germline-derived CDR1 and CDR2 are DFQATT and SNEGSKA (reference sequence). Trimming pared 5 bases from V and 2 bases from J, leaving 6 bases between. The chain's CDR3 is CSAPRQETQYF. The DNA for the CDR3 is TGCAGTGCTCCTAGGCAAGAGACCCAGTACTTC.

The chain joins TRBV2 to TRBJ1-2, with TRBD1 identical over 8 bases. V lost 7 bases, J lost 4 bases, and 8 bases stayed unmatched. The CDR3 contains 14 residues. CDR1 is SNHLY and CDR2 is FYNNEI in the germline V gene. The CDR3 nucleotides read TGTGCCAGCACTAGACAGGGGCAAGGCTATGGCTACACCTTC. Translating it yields CASTRQGQGYGYTF.

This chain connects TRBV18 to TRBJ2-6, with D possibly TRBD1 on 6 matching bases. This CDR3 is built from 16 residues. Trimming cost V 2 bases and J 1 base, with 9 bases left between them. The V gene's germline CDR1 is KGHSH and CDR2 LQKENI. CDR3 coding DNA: TGTGCCAGCTCACCAACAGGGCTTTCTGGGGCCAACGTCCTGACTTTC. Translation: CASSPTGLSGANVLTF. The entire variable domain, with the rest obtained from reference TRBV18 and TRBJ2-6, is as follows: NAGVMQNPRHLVRRRGQEARLRCSPMKGHSHVYWYRQLPEEGLKFMVYLQKENIIDESGMPKERFSAEFPKEGPSILRIQQVVRGDSAAYFCASSPTGLSGANVLTFGAGSRLTVL.

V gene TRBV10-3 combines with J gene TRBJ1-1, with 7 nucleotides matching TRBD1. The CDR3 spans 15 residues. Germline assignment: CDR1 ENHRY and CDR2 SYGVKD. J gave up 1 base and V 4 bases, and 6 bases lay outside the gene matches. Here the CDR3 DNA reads TGTGCCATCAGTGCTCTGACAGGGAGGAACACTGAAGCTTTCTTT. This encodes CAISALTGRNTEAFF.

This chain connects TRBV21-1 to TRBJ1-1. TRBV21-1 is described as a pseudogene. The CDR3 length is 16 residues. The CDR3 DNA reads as TGTGCCAGCAGCAAAGATCAAGGACCGATGAACACTGAAGCTTTCTTT. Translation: CASSKDQGPMNTEAFF.

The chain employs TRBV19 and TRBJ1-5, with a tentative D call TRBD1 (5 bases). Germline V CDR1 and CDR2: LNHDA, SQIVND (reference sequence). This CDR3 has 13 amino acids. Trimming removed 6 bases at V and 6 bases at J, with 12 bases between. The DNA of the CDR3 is TGTGCCAGTAGGGGAACAGGTGGTCAGCCCCAGCATTTT. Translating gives CASRGTGGQPQHF.

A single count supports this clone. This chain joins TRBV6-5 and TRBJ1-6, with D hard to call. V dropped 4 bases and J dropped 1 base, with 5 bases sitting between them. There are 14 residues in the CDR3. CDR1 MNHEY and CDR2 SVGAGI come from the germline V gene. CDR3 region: CASSSSSYNSPLHF. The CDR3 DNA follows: TGTGCCAGCAGTTCGTCGTCCTATAATTCACCCCTCCACTTT.

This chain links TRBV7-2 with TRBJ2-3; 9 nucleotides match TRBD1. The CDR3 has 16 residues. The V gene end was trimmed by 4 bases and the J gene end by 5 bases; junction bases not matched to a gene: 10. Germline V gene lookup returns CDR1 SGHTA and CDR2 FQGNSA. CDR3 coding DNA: TGTGCCAGCAGCTATCAAGGGACAGGGAGAGGAGATACGCAGTATTTT. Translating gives CASSYQGTGRGDTQYF. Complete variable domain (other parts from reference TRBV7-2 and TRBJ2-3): GAGVSQSPSNKVTEKGKDVELRCDPISGHTALYWYRQSLGQGLEFLIYFQGNSAPDKSGLPSDRFSAERTGGSVSTLTIQRTQQEDSAVYLCASSYQGTGRGDTQYFGPGTRLTVL.

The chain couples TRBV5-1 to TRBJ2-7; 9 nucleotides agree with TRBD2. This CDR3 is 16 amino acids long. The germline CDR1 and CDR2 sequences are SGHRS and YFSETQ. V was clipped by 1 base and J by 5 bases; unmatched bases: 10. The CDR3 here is CASSLLAGNPGDEQYF. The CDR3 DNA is TGCGCCAGCAGCTTGCTAGCGGGGAACCCCGGAGACGAGCAGTACTTC.

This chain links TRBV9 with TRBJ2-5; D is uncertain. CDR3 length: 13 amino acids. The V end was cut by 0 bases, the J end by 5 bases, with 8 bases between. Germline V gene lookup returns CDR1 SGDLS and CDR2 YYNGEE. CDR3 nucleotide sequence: TGTGCCAGCAGCGTAGGGGTGGGGGAGACCCAGTACTTC. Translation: CASSVGVGETQYF. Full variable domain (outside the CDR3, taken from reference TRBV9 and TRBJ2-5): DSGVTQTPKHLITATGQRVTLRCSPRSGDLSVYWYQQSLDQGLQFLIQYYNGEERAKGNILERFSAQQFPDLHSELNLSSLELGDSALYFCASSVGVGETQYFGPGTRLLVL.

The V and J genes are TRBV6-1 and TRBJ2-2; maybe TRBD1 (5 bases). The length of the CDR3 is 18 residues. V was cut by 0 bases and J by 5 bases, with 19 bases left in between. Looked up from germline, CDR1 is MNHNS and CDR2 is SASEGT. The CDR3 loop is CASSEALPGFKLTGELFF. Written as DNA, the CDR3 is TGTGCCAGCAGTGAAGCGCTTCCAGGGTTTAAACTTACCGGGGAGCTGTTTTTT.

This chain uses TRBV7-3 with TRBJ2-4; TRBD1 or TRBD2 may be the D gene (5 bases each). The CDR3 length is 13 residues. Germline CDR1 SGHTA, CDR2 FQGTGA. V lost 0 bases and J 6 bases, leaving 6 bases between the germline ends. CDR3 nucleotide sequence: TGTGCCAGCAGCTTAACTGGGGGAAACATTCAGTACTTC. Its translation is CASSLTGGNIQYF. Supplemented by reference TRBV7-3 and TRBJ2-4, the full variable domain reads GAGVSQTPSNKVTEKGKYVELRCDPISGHTALYWYRQSLGQGPEFLIYFQGTGAADDSGLPNDRFFAVRPEGSVSTLKIQRTERGDSAVYLCASSLTGGNIQYFGAGTRLSVL.

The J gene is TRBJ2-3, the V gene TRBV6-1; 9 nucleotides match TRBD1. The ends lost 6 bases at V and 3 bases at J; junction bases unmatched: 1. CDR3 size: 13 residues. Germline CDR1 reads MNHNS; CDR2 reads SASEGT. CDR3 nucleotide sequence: TGTGCCAGCAGGGACAGGGGAACAGATACGCAGTATTTT. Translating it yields CASRDRGTDTQYF.

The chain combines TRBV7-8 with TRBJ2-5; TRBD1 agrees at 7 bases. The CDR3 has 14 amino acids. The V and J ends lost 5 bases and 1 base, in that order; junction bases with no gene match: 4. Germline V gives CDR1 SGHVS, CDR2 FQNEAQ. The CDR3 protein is CASSADRTQETQYF. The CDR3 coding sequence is TGTGCCAGCAGCGCGGACAGGACCCAAGAGACCCAGTACTTC.

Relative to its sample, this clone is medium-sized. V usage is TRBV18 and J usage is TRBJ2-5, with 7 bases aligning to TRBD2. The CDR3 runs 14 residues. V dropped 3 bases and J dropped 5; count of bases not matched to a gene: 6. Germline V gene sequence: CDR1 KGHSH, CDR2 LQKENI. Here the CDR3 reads CASSPGRAKETQYF. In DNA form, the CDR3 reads TGTGCCAGCTCACCGGGGAGGGCAAAGGAGACCCAGTACTTC.